One and the same sample provided the 31 T cell receptor beta chains below, sequenced in a study of blood T cell repertoires in COVID-19. TCRdb's copy holds only in-frame clones and misses some; the assay was immunoSEQ multiplex PCR. There are 200,000 to 250,000 clones in the sample; around 90% occur only once, and 3% to 3.5% lies in the top ten. Sequencing was done on a sample of peripheral blood. These receptor sequences come from a man in his sixties with acute or convalescent COVID-19.

This clone was recorded at least ten times. The genes are TRBV11-2 and TRBJ2-2; D perhaps matches TRBD2 (6 bases). V was pared by 3 bases and J by 6 bases, with 11 bases between. This CDR3 contains 14 residues. Germline CDR1 SGHAT, CDR2 FQNNGV. DNA of the CDR3: TGTGCCAGCAGCTTGAACCCGGGGGCCGGGGAGCTGTTTTTT. Residues: CASSLNPGAGELFF.

J is TRBJ2-7 and V is TRBV7-2, with D possibly TRBD2 on 7 matching bases. The CDR3 consists of 15 residues. V was pared by 6 bases and J by 7 bases, with 22 bases between. Germline CDR1 SGHTA, CDR2 FQGNSA. CDR3 sequence (DNA): TGTGCCAGCAGTCCAGCAGGGGCTAGCGGCGGAGAGCAGTACTTC. It codes for CASSPAGASGGEQYF.

V and J are TRBV10-2 and TRBJ1-1; 9 positions match TRBD1. The CDR3 spans 17 residues. Germline CDR1 is WSHSY and CDR2 is SAAADI. V lost 5 bases to trimming and J lost 3 bases; unmatched junction nucleotides: 13. This CDR3 is CASSTTGTGWVDTEAFF. The CDR3 region has the DNA TGCGCCAGCAGTACGACCGGGACAGGGTGGGTGGACACTGAAGCTTTCTTT.

The chain couples TRBV28 to TRBJ2-3; TRBD1 is a possible D gene (6 bases). Between the trimmed V and J ends, which lost 7 bases and 2 bases, there was a span of 16 bases. The CDR3 totals 15 residues. From germline, CDR1 is MDHEN and CDR2 SYDVKM. CDR3 region: CASNLGQQYTDTQYF. For the CDR3, the DNA is TGTGCCAGCAACCTAGGACAGCAATACACAGATACGCAGTATTTT. The full variable domain, with the rest looked up from reference TRBV28 and TRBJ2-3, is DVKVTQSSRYLVKRTGEKVFLECVQDMDHENMFWYRQDPGLGLRLIYFSYDVKMKEKGDIPEGYSVSREKKERFSLILESASTNQTSMYLCASNLGQQYTDTQYFGPGTRLTVL.

In DNA, the CDR3 is TGTGCCAGCAGCGTAGCAGGCAGCAATCAGCCCCAGCATTTT. Residues: CASSVAGSNQPQHF. This rearrangement joins TRBV9 to TRBJ1-5; D remains unclear. This CDR3 contains 14 residues. Germline loops: CDR1 SGDLS, CDR2 YYNGEE. Trimming removed 0 bases from V and 1 base from J, with 5 bases in between.

In DNA, the CDR3 is TGTGCCAGCAGCCTCGACAGCCCCGCATCTCAGCCCCAGCATTTT. Translating gives CASSLDSPASQPQHF. The chain joins TRBV7-8 to TRBJ1-5, with a possible D match to TRBD1 (5 bases). CDR1 SGHVS and CDR2 FQNEAQ come from the germline V gene. CDR3 length: 15 amino acids. Trimming pared 5 bases from V and 6 bases from J, leaving 17 bases between.

The J gene is TRBJ2-7, the V gene TRBV24-1; D is unclear. The V end was cut by 6 bases, the J end by 6 bases, with 14 bases between. This CDR3 contains 13 residues. Per germline, CDR1 KGHDR and CDR2 SFDVKD. The CDR3 is CATSLGRYREQYF. The CDR3 nucleotides are TGTGCCACCAGTCTGGGCAGGTACCGCGAGCAGTACTTC.

The chain is built from TRBV6-6 and TRBJ1-4; D gene uncertain. This CDR3 region has 11 residues. Deletions cut 0 bases from V and 12 bases from J, with 5 bases between. Germline V gene data show CDR1 as MNHNY and CDR2 as SVGAGI (reference sequence). Written as DNA, the CDR3 is TGTGCCAGCAGTTACTCGCGGGAACTGTTTTTT. Protein product: CASSYSRELFF.

The chain is built from TRBV11-2 and TRBJ2-3; 7 positions agree with TRBD2. The germline CDR1 and CDR2 sequences are SGHAT and FQNNGV. This CDR3 contains 16 residues. J was trimmed by 7 bases and V by 2 bases; bases with no gene match: 12. CDR3 protein: CASSLLASGLVNTQYF. The DNA of the CDR3 is TGTGCCAGCAGCTTATTGGCTAGCGGATTGGTAAATACGCAGTATTTT.

The CDR3 DNA reads TGTGCCAGCAGCCAGGGACTAGCGGGGGGACGACACGAGCAGTACTTC. It yields the protein CASSQGLAGGRHEQYF. This chain uses TRBV7-8 with TRBJ2-7; 15 bases map to TRBD2. CDR3 size: 16 residues. With 5 bases clipped from V and 5 bases from J, the junction kept 7 bases outside the gene matches. CDR1 and CDR2 from the germline V gene are SGHVS and FQNEAQ.

This chain connects TRBV19 to TRBJ2-6, with TRBD1 as a possible D gene (6 bases). The germline V and J ends were trimmed by 5 bases and 1 base, with 15 bases remaining between them. The CDR3 has 17 amino acids. Germline CDR1 is LNHDA and CDR2 is SQIVND (reference sequence). DNA for the CDR3: TGTGCCAGTAGTCCCTACCCCGGACAGTCTGGGGCCAACGTCCTGACTTTC. Protein: CASSPYPGQSGANVLTF. The full variable domain, with the rest looked up from reference TRBV19 and TRBJ2-6, is DGGITQSPKYLFRKEGQNVTLSCEQNLNHDAMYWYRQDPGQGLRLIYYSQIVNDFQKGDIAEGYSVSREKKESFPLTVTSAQKNPTAFYLCASSPYPGQSGANVLTFGAGSRLTVL.

The chain has TRBV18 and TRBJ1-2; maybe TRBD1 (5 bases). Germline CDR1 reads KGHSH; CDR2 reads LQKENI. The length of the CDR3 is 13 residues. V shed 1 base and J shed 4 bases, with 7 bases lying between them. CDR3 region: CASSPRTTYGYTF. DNA for the CDR3: TGTGCCAGCTCACCACGGACAACCTATGGCTACACCTTC.

This chain uses TRBV7-2 with TRBJ2-2; a possible D gene is TRBD2 (7 bases). Germline V gene data show CDR1 as SGHTA and CDR2 as FQGNSA. V lost 0 bases and J 4 bases, leaving 18 bases between the germline ends. The CDR3 covers 18 residues. The CDR3 nucleotides read TGTGCCAGCAGCTTAGCGGGGGAGGGGGGCAAGGCCACCGGGGAGCTGTTTTTT. This codes for CASSLAGEGGKATGELFF.

The rearrangement uses TRBV28 and TRBJ2-3, with D possibly matching TRBD2 (7 bases). Germline V CDR1 and CDR2: MDHEN, SYDVKM. This CDR3 is 15 amino acids long. With 8 bases removed from V and 2 bases from J, the gap between germline ends came to 17 bases. Written as DNA, the CDR3 is TGTGCCAGCCTCCGTGGGGGGGCCGTCACAGATACGCAGTATTTT. It encodes CASLRGGAVTDTQYF.

The chain carries TRBV24-1 and TRBJ2-5; 7 bases agree with TRBD2. The CDR3 contains 15 residues. Per germline, CDR1 KGHDR and CDR2 SFDVKD. Trimming removed 3 bases from V and 5 bases from J; junction bases left unmatched: 8. The CDR3, as DNA: TGTGCCACCAGTGATCCGGGGACTACTGGGGAGACCCAGTACTTC. Translation: CATSDPGTTGETQYF.

The chain couples TRBV28 to TRBJ2-7; D remains unclear. The CDR3 has 13 residues. The V and J ends lost 3 bases and 8 bases respectively, with 14 bases between them. Germline V gene lookup returns CDR1 MDHEN and CDR2 SYDVKM. The chain's CDR3 is CASSFGSGFQQYF. The CDR3 DNA sequence: TGTGCCAGCAGTTTCGGGTCGGGTTTCCAGCAGTACTTC.

The V call is TRBV11-1, the J call TRBJ1-2; D ambiguous. CDR1 is SGHAT, CDR2 FQDESV, per germline (reference sequence). This CDR3 spans 13 amino acids. V lost 5 bases, J lost 4 bases, and 11 bases lay in between. The CDR3 here is CASSQEGAYGYTF. CDR3 DNA: TGTGCCAGCAGCCAAGAGGGAGCCTATGGCTACACCTTC.

The chain joins TRBV12-3 or TRBV12-4 to TRBJ2-7; 8 bases line up with TRBD1. Trimming removed 6 bases from V and 5 bases from J; junction bases left unmatched: 6. The CDR3 loop spans 13 amino acids. CDR3 region: CASSIRDRNEQYF. CDR3 coding DNA: TGTGCCAGCAGCATCCGGGACAGGAACGAGCAGTACTTC.

This clone was recorded a few times. CDR3 residues: CASSDDSRGNQPQHF. CDR3 in DNA: TGTGCCAGCAGTGACGATTCCAGGGGCAATCAGCCCCAGCATTTT. This rearrangement joins TRBV6-2 or TRBV6-3 to TRBJ1-5, with D possibly matching TRBD1 (5 bases). The CDR3 extends over 15 amino acids. V was trimmed by 5 bases and J by 2 bases, leaving 13 bases between them. The germline V gene encodes CDR1 MNHEY and CDR2 SVGEGT.

The chain employs TRBV15 and TRBJ1-6; 8 bases match TRBD1. After removal of 7 bases from V and 4 bases from J, the junction contained 6 bases not matched to a gene. Germline V lookup: CDR1 LNHNV, CDR2 YYDKDF (reference sequence). The CDR3 sequence is 15 residues long. This CDR3 reads CATTRGRNYNSPLHF. The DNA of the CDR3 is TGTGCCACCACCAGGGGGCGGAATTATAATTCACCCCTCCACTTT.

The chain uses TRBV15 and TRBJ2-7, with a weak D call TRBD1 (5 bases). Germline V gene sequence: CDR1 LNHNV, CDR2 YYDKDF (reference sequence). The ends were cut back, 0 bases at V and 4 bases at J, with 10 bases in the middle. The CDR3 length is 14 residues. The CDR3 region has the DNA TGTGCCACCAGCAGAGAAGACAGTGGGTACGAGCAGTACTTC. This encodes CATSREDSGYEQYF.

CDR3 DNA sequence: TGTGCCAGCAGCTTAAGGGCAGGGGCGAACACTGAAGCTTTCTTT. It codes for CASSLRAGANTEAFF. The J gene is TRBJ1-1, the V gene TRBV7-9; tentative D call: TRBD1 (6 bases). Trimming stripped 2 bases from V and 1 base from J, with 11 bases between. Germline-derived CDR1 and CDR2 are SEHNR and FQNEAQ (reference sequence). The CDR3 length is 15 residues. The variable domain in full, with the rest retrieved from reference TRBV7-9 and TRBJ1-1, is DTGVSQNPRHKITKRGQNVTFRCDPISEHNRLYWYRQTLGQGPEFLTYFQNEAQLEKSRLLSDRFSAERPKGSFSTLEIQRTEQGDSAMYLCASSLRAGANTEAFFGQGTRLTVV.

The chain links TRBV6-5 to TRBJ2-7; 9 nucleotides agree with TRBD1. After removal of 6 bases from V and 6 bases from J, the junction contained 9 bases not matched to a gene. The length of the CDR3 is 14 residues. CDR1 is MNHEY, CDR2 SVGAGI, per germline. The CDR3: CASSRGTGLGEQYF. The CDR3 nucleotides read TGTGCCAGCAGCCGGGGGACAGGGCTGGGCGAGCAGTACTTC.

The table lists this clone with a few counts. The chain employs TRBV7-3 and TRBJ1-1, with 7 nucleotides matching TRBD1. Unmatched junction bases numbered 8, after V lost 4 bases and J lost 6 bases. The CDR3 length is 14 residues. The germline V gene encodes CDR1 SGHTA and CDR2 FQGTGA. The DNA of the CDR3 is TGTGCCAGCAGCTCCCGACAGGGACGGGCTGAAGCTTTCTTT. As protein: CASSSRQGRAEAFF.

The chain links TRBV2 to TRBJ1-2; tentative D call: TRBD1 (5 bases). The CDR3 is 12 residues long. V lost 7 bases and J 5 bases, leaving 11 bases between the germline ends. Per germline, CDR1 SNHLY and CDR2 FYNNEI. The CDR3 loop reads CASTEEGYGYTF. CDR3 nucleotide sequence: TGTGCCAGCACCGAGGAGGGGTATGGCTACACCTTC.

The V call is TRBV30, the J call TRBJ2-7; TRBD1 is a possible D gene (6 bases). The CDR3 contains 14 residues. V gave up 3 bases and J gave up 5 bases, with 17 bases separating them. From germline, CDR1 is GTSNPN and CDR2 SVGIG (reference sequence). The CDR3 reads CAWSGVTQGNEQYF. CDR3 in DNA: TGTGCCTGGAGCGGGGTCACACAGGGTAACGAGCAGTACTTC. The full variable domain, in which reference TRBV30 and TRBJ2-7 provide the parts outside the CDR3, is SQTIHQWPATLVQPVGSPLSLECTVEGTSNPNLYWYRQAAGRGLQLLFYSVGIGQISSEVPQNLSASRPQDRQFILSSKKLLLSDSGFYLCAWSGVTQGNEQYFGPGTRLTVT.

This chain uses TRBV6-5 with TRBJ1-2, with D perhaps matching TRBD1 (5 bases). This CDR3 spans 13 amino acids. The V and J ends lost 10 bases and 1 base respectively, with 13 bases between them. Germline V gives CDR1 MNHEY, CDR2 SVGAGI. The CDR3 loop is CATQQELNYGYTF. CDR3 DNA: TGTGCCACCCAACAGGAACTTAACTATGGCTACACCTTC.

The chain has TRBV15 and TRBJ1-3; 7 nucleotides match TRBD1. The junction had 7 bases not matched to a gene; V was cut back by 4 bases and J by 4 bases. Looked up from germline, CDR1 is LNHNV and CDR2 is YYDKDF (reference sequence). The CDR3 extends over 15 amino acids. CDR3 region: CATSTAGGRGNTIYF. Written as DNA, the CDR3 is TGTGCCACCAGCACTGCAGGGGGAAGAGGAAACACCATATATTTT.

This sequence joins TRBV6-5 and TRBJ2-3, with D possibly being TRBD1 (5 bases). The CDR3 has 15 residues. Trimming cost V 8 bases and J 6 bases, with 21 bases left between them. Per germline, CDR1 MNHEY and CDR2 SVGAGI. The CDR3 nucleotides are TGTGCCAGCCGGAGTGGACAACTTCTTGGGGATACGCAGTATTTT. It specifies CASRSGQLLGDTQYF.

The chain links TRBV18 to TRBJ1-1, with D possibly being TRBD1 (6 bases). The CDR3 is 15 amino acids. Trimming took off 10 bases at V and 0 bases at J, with 18 bases between the two ends. CDR1 and CDR2 (germline): KGHSH, LQKENI. CDR3 sequence: CATGGTGGVNTEAFF. The DNA of the CDR3 is TGTGCCACGGGGGGCACAGGTGGCGTGAACACTGAAGCTTTCTTT. Drawing the rest from reference TRBV18 and TRBJ1-1, the complete variable domain is NAGVMQNPRHLVRRRGQEARLRCSPMKGHSHVYWYRQLPEEGLKFMVYLQKENIIDESGMPKERFSAEFPKEGPSILRIQQVVRGDSAAYFCATGGTGGVNTEAFFGQGTRLTVV.

The chain couples TRBV6-5 to TRBJ1-3; 8 bases line up with TRBD1. The length of the CDR3 is 15 residues. The V and J ends lost 3 bases and 2 bases, in that order; junction bases with no gene match: 3. Germline assignment: CDR1 MNHEY and CDR2 SVGAGI. The CDR3 protein is CASSYDRGTGNTIYF. In nucleotides, the CDR3 is TGTGCCAGCAGTTATGACAGGGGCACTGGAAACACCATATATTTT.